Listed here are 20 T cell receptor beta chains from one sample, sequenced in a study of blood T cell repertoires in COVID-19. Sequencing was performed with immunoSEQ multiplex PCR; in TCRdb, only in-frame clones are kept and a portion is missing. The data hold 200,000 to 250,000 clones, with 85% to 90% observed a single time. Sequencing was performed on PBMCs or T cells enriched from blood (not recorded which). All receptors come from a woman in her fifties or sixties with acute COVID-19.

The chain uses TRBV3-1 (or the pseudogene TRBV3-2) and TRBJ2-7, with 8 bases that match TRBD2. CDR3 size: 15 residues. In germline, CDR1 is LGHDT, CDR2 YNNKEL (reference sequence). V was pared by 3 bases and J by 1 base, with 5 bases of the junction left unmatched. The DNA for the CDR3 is TGTGCCAGCAGCCACTTCAGCGGGGGTTCCTACGAGCAGTACTTC. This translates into CASSHFSGGSYEQYF.

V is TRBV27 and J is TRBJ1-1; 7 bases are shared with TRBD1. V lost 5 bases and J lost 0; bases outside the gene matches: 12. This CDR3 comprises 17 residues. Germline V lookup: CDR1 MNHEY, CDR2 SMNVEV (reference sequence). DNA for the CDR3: TGTGCCAGCAGTAGCCTCTCCGGGACAGCCATGAACACTGAAGCTTTCTTT. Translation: CASSSLSGTAMNTEAFF.

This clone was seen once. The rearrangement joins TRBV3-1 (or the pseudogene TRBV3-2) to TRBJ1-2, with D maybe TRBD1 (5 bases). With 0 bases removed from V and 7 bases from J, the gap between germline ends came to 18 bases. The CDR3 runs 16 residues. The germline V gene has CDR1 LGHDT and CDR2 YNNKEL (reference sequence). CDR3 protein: CASSQEVVRVSGGYTF. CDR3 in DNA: TGTGCCAGCAGCCAAGAGGTTGTCAGGGTATCGGGTGGCTACACCTTC.

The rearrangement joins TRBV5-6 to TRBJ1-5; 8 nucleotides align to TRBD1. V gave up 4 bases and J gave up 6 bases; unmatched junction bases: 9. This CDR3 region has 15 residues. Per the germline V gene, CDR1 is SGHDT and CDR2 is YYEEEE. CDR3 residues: CASSAWTGPGQPQHF. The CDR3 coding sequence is TGTGCCAGCAGCGCCTGGACAGGGCCAGGTCAGCCCCAGCATTTT.

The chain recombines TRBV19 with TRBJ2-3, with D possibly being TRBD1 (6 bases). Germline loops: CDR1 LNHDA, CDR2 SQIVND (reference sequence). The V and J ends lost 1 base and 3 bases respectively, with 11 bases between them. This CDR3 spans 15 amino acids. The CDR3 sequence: CASSIATGMTDTQYF. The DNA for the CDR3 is TGTGCCAGTAGTATAGCTACAGGGATGACAGATACGCAGTATTTT.

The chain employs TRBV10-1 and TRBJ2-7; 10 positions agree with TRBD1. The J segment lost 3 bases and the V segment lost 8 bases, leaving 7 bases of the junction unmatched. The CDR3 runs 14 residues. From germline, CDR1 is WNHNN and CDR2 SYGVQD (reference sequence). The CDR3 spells CASSGQGRNYEQYF. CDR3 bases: TGCGCCAGCTCGGGACAGGGGCGAAACTACGAGCAGTACTTC.

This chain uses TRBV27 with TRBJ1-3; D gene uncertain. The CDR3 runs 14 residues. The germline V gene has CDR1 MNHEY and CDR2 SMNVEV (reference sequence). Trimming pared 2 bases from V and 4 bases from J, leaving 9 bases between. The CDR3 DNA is TGTGCCAGCAGTTTAGGAGGCCGCGGAAACACCATATATTTT. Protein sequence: CASSLGGRGNTIYF.

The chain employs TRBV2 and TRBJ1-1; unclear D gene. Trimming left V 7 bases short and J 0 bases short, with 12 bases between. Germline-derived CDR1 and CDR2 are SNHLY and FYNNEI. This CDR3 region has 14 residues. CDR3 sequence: CASTAGGLNTEAFF. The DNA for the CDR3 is TGTGCCAGCACCGCCGGCGGCTTGAACACTGAAGCTTTCTTT.

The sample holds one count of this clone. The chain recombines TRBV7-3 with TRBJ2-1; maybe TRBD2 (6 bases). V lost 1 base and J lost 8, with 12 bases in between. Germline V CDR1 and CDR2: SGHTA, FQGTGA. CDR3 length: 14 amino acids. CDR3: CASSLIGGADEQFF. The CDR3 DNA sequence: TGTGCCAGCAGCTTAATAGGCGGGGCCGATGAGCAGTTCTTC.

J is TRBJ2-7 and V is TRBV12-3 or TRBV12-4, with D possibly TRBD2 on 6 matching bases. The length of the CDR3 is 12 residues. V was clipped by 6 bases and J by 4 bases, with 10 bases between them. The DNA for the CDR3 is TGTGCCAGCAGAAGACTAGGATACGAGCAGTACTTC. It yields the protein CASRRLGYEQYF.

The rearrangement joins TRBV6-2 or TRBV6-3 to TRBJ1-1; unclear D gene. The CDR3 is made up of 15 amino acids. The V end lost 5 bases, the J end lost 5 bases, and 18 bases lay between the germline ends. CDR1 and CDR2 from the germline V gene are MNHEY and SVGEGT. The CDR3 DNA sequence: TGTGCCAGCAGTGACGCACTACACTCACCTACTGAAGCTTTCTTT. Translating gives CASSDALHSPTEAFF.

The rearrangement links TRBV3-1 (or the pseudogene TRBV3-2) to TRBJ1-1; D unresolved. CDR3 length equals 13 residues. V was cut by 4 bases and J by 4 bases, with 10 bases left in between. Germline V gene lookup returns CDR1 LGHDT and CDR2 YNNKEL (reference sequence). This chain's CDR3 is CASSPRRATEAFF. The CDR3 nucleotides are TGTGCCAGCAGCCCGCGGAGGGCCACTGAAGCTTTCTTT.

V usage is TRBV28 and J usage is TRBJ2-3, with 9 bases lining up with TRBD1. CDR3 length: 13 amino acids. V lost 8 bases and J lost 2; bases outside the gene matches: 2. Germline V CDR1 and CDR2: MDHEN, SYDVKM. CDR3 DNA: TGTGCCAGCGGACAGGGGCCCACAGATACGCAGTATTTT. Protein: CASGQGPTDTQYF.

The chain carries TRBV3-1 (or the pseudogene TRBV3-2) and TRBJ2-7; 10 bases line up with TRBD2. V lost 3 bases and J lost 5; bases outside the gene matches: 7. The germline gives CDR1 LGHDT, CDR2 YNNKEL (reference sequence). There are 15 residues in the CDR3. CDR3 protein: CASSQSASGRNEQYF. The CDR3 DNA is TGTGCCAGCAGCCAGTCCGCTAGCGGGAGAAACGAGCAGTACTTC.

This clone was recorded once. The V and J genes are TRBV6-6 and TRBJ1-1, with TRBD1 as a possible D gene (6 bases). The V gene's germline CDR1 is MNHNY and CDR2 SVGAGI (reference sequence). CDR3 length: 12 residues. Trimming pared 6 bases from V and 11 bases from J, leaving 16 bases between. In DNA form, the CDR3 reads TGTGCCAGCAGCCAGGACAGATTTGTGGCTTTCTTT. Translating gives CASSQDRFVAFF.

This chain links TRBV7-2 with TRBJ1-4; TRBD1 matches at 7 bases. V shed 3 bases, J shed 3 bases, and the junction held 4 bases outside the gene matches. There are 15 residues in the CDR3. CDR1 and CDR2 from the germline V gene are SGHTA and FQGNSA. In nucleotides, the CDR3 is TGTGCCAGCAGCTTTAGACAGGGCTCTAATGAAAAACTGTTTTTT. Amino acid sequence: CASSFRQGSNEKLFF.

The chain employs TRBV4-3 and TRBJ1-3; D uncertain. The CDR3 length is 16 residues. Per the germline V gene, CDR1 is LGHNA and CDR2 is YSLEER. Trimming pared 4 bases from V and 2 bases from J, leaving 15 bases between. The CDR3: CASSRQPGGTGNTIYF. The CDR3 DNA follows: TGCGCCAGCAGCCGTCAGCCAGGCGGGACTGGAAACACCATATATTTT.

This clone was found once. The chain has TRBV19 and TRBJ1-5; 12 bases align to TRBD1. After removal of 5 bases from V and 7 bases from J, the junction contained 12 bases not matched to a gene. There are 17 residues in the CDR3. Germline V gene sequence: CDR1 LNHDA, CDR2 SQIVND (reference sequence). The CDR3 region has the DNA TGTGCCAGTAGTCCGGGACAGGGGGCGGGGAACTGGCAGCCCCAGCATTTT. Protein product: CASSPGQGAGNWQPQHF.

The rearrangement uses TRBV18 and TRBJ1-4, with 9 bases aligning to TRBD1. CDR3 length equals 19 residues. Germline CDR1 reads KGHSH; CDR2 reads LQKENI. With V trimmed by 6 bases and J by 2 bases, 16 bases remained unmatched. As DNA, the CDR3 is TGTGCCAGCTCCCCCCCTCCGGGACAGGGAGTTTGGACTAATGAAAAACTGTTTTTT. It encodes CASSPPPGQGVWTNEKLFF.

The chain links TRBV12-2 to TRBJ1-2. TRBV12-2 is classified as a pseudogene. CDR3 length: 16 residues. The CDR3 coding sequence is TGTGCAAGTCGCCCCAACCCCGGGTCACGGCGATATGGCTACACCTTC. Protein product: CASRPNPGSRRYGYTF.